A selection of T cell receptor beta chains follows, all from one sample in a study of blood T cell repertoires in COVID-19. Only in-frame clones appear in the TCRdb table, and some are missing; sequencing was by immunoSEQ multiplex PCR. The data hold tens of thousands of clones, with about 82% observed a single time. Sequencing input: peripheral blood. These TCRs come from a woman aged 60-70 years with acute or convalescent COVID-19. CDR3s include the opening cysteine and the closing phenylalanine or tryptophan. Fields, in order: CDR3 DNA, CDR3 protein, V gene, clone size, J gene, CDR3 length, D gene. A D gene is named only where the DNA matches it firmly. Not all rows give a size; the values are once, few, many and, for expanded clones, a class.

cdr3_nt: TGTGCCAGCAGCTTAATCGCGGCAGGGGGCCATCAGCCCCAGCATTTT
cdr3_aa: CASSLIAAGGHQPQHF
v_call: TRBV7-2
clone_size: once
j_call: TRBJ1-5
cdr3_length: 16
d_call: TRBD1

cdr3_nt: TGTGCCAGCAGTTACAGACTAGCGGGGGACACCGGGGAGCTGTTTTTT
cdr3_aa: CASSYRLAGDTGELFF
v_call: TRBV6-2/TRBV6-3
clone_size: .
j_call: TRBJ2-2
cdr3_length: 16
d_call: TRBD2

cdr3_nt: TGTGCCTGGAGCCAAGAGTATAGCAATCAGCCCCAGCATTTT
cdr3_aa: CAWSQEYSNQPQHF
v_call: TRBV30
clone_size: .
j_call: TRBJ1-5
cdr3_length: 14
d_call: .

cdr3_nt: TGTGCCAGCAAGCCGCGGACAGGGGGAAACGAGCAGTACTTC
cdr3_aa: CASKPRTGGNEQYF
v_call: TRBV5-5
clone_size: .
j_call: TRBJ2-7
cdr3_length: 14
d_call: TRBD1

cdr3_nt: TGTGCCAGCAGCTCCTCAGGGACCGGGGAGCTGTTTTTT
cdr3_aa: CASSSSGTGELFF
v_call: TRBV7-6
clone_size: .
j_call: TRBJ2-2
cdr3_length: 13
d_call: .

cdr3_nt: TGCAGCGTTGAAATGGGGGCTCGTCAAGAGACCCAGTACTTC
cdr3_aa: CSVEMGARQETQYF
v_call: TRBV29-1
clone_size: .
j_call: TRBJ2-5
cdr3_length: 14
d_call: .

cdr3_nt: TGTGCCAGCTCACCATCCCCCGCAGGTCAAGAGACCCAGTACTTC
cdr3_aa: CASSPSPAGQETQYF
v_call: TRBV18
clone_size: .
j_call: TRBJ2-5
cdr3_length: 15
d_call: .

cdr3_nt: TGTGCCAGCAGTGAGGGGACAGGGAGCACTGAAGCTTTCTTT
cdr3_aa: CASSEGTGSTEAFF
v_call: TRBV6-1
clone_size: .
j_call: TRBJ1-1
cdr3_length: 14
d_call: TRBD1

cdr3_nt: TGTGCCAGCAGCGCTGGGCGGAGGGTGGGGGAAGAGACCCAGTACTTC
cdr3_aa: CASSAGRRVGEETQYF
v_call: TRBV2
clone_size: .
j_call: TRBJ2-5
cdr3_length: 16
d_call: .

cdr3_nt: TGCGCCAGCAGTGAGTCGGCGACAGGGGGCATCCGTGAAGCTTTCTTT
cdr3_aa: CASSESATGGIREAFF
v_call: TRBV10-1
clone_size: few
j_call: TRBJ1-1
cdr3_length: 16
d_call: TRBD1

cdr3_nt: TGTGCCAGCAGCTTAGAACCGTCCTCGGTCCCGGCAGGGCCCCCAGATACGCAGTATTTT
cdr3_aa: CASSLEPSSVPAGPPDTQYF
v_call: TRBV11-2
clone_size: .
j_call: TRBJ2-3
cdr3_length: 20
d_call: .

cdr3_nt: TGTGCCAGCAGCCCCCGGGACAGGCCCGTGGGGGGTGAGCAGTTCTTC
cdr3_aa: CASSPRDRPVGGEQFF
v_call: TRBV11-3
clone_size: .
j_call: TRBJ2-1
cdr3_length: 16
d_call: TRBD1

cdr3_nt: TGTGCCACCAGCAGAGATGCCGGACAGGGGATAAACACCATATATTTT
cdr3_aa: CATSRDAGQGINTIYF
v_call: TRBV15
clone_size: .
j_call: TRBJ1-3
cdr3_length: 16
d_call: TRBD1

cdr3_nt: TGTGCCTGGAGTGTAAGAGGGGGGGCTGAGCAGTTCTTC
cdr3_aa: CAWSVRGGAEQFF
v_call: TRBV30
clone_size: .
j_call: TRBJ2-1
cdr3_length: 13
d_call: .

cdr3_nt: TGTGCCAGCAGCCCCGGGACAGGGGGCCGTTCTAACTATGGCTACACCTTC
cdr3_aa: CASSPGTGGRSNYGYTF
v_call: TRBV7-9
clone_size: .
j_call: TRBJ1-2
cdr3_length: 17
d_call: TRBD1

cdr3_nt: TGCAGCCACGGGGCTGGAAACACCATATATTTT
cdr3_aa: CSHGAGNTIYF
v_call: TRBV29-1
clone_size: .
j_call: TRBJ1-3
cdr3_length: 11
d_call: .

cdr3_nt: TGCGCCAGCAGCCCCGGCGGGGGTCAACGGATGAACACTGAAGCTTTCTTT
cdr3_aa: CASSPGGGQRMNTEAFF
v_call: TRBV5-1
clone_size: .
j_call: TRBJ1-1
cdr3_length: 17
d_call: .

cdr3_nt: TGCGCCAGCAGCTTGGTAGCGGGGGGCGTAGTAGATACGCAGTATTTT
cdr3_aa: CASSLVAGGVVDTQYF
v_call: TRBV5-1
clone_size: .
j_call: TRBJ2-3
cdr3_length: 16
d_call: TRBD2

cdr3_nt: TGTGCCAGCAGCCAAAGTCGGGGGGGCTTTGGAAATACGCAGTATTTT
cdr3_aa: CASSQSRGGFGNTQYF
v_call: TRBV14
clone_size: .
j_call: TRBJ2-3
cdr3_length: 16
d_call: TRBD2

cdr3_nt: TGTGCCAGCAGCTTTATTACAACAGGGGGTATGGCTGGAAACACCATATATTTT
cdr3_aa: CASSFITTGGMAGNTIYF
v_call: TRBV5-6
clone_size: .
j_call: TRBJ1-3
cdr3_length: 18
d_call: TRBD1

cdr3_nt: TGTGCCAGCAGTCGGACAGGGGGTAGCAATCAGCCCCAGCATTTT
cdr3_aa: CASSRTGGSNQPQHF
v_call: TRBV6-5
clone_size: .
j_call: TRBJ1-5
cdr3_length: 15
d_call: TRBD1

cdr3_nt: TGTGCCAGCAGCCTGACAGGCGGCTCCTACAATGAGCAGTTCTTC
cdr3_aa: CASSLTGGSYNEQFF
v_call: TRBV6-4
clone_size: .
j_call: TRBJ2-1
cdr3_length: 15
d_call: .

cdr3_nt: TGTGCCACACAGGGCGTTCAAGAAAAACTGTTTTTT
cdr3_aa: CATQGVQEKLFF
v_call: TRBV19
clone_size: .
j_call: TRBJ1-4
cdr3_length: 12
d_call: .

cdr3_nt: TGTGCCAGCAGCTTCCCCGGAGCGGGGAGAGAGACCCAGTACTTC
cdr3_aa: CASSFPGAGRETQYF
v_call: TRBV7-6
clone_size: .
j_call: TRBJ2-5
cdr3_length: 15
d_call: TRBD2

cdr3_nt: TGTGCCTGGAGTGAGGGGGCGCGGAATGAGCAGTTCTTC
cdr3_aa: CAWSEGARNEQFF
v_call: TRBV30
clone_size: .
j_call: TRBJ2-1
cdr3_length: 13
d_call: TRBD1

cdr3_nt: TGTGCCAGTAGTATCTTGGGGAACAGGGCCATCTTCCACACTGAAGCTTTCTTT
cdr3_aa: CASSILGNRAIFHTEAFF
v_call: TRBV19
clone_size: .
j_call: TRBJ1-1
cdr3_length: 18
d_call: .

cdr3_nt: TGCGCCAGCAGCTTAGGCCAGGGAAGGTCACCCCTCCACTTT
cdr3_aa: CASSLGQGRSPLHF
v_call: TRBV5-1
clone_size: .
j_call: TRBJ1-6
cdr3_length: 14
d_call: .

cdr3_nt: TGTGCCAGCAGTCCCCTCCGGAATTCACCCCTCCACTTT
cdr3_aa: CASSPLRNSPLHF
v_call: TRBV2
clone_size: .
j_call: TRBJ1-6
cdr3_length: 13
d_call: .

cdr3_nt: TGTGCCATCAGTGAGTCCTCGTCACCCCTCCACTTT
cdr3_aa: CAISESSSPLHF
v_call: TRBV10-3
clone_size: .
j_call: TRBJ1-6
cdr3_length: 12
d_call: .

cdr3_nt: TGTGCCAGCAGCTCCGGACAGTCTAGCTCCTATAATTCACCCCTCCACTTT
cdr3_aa: CASSSGQSSSYNSPLHF
v_call: TRBV5-4
clone_size: few
j_call: TRBJ1-6
cdr3_length: 17
d_call: .

cdr3_nt: TGCAGCGCGTCTGAGAGCTACGAGCAGTACTTC
cdr3_aa: CSASESYEQYF
v_call: TRBV29-1
clone_size: .
j_call: TRBJ2-7
cdr3_length: 11
d_call: .

cdr3_nt: TGTGCCAGCACCCCGTACGACACTGGAAACACCATATATTTT
cdr3_aa: CASTPYDTGNTIYF
v_call: TRBV6-2/TRBV6-3
clone_size: .
j_call: TRBJ1-3
cdr3_length: 14
d_call: .

cdr3_nt: TGTGCCAGCAGCTTGGGCGAGGGAGGGAGTCAGCCCCAGCATTTT
cdr3_aa: CASSLGEGGSQPQHF
v_call: TRBV7-9
clone_size: .
j_call: TRBJ1-5
cdr3_length: 15
d_call: .

cdr3_nt: TGTGCCAGTATTTACAGGAACACTGAAGCTTTCTTT
cdr3_aa: CASIYRNTEAFF
v_call: TRBV19
clone_size: once
j_call: TRBJ1-1
cdr3_length: 12
d_call: .

cdr3_nt: TGTGCCAGCAGTGAAGTGGGGAGAGATGAAAAACTGTTTTTT
cdr3_aa: CASSEVGRDEKLFF
v_call: TRBV2
clone_size: .
j_call: TRBJ1-4
cdr3_length: 14
d_call: .

cdr3_nt: TGTGCCAGCAGTTCTTTCCTTGGGACAGGGGGCGGCAATCAGCCCCAGCATTTT
cdr3_aa: CASSSFLGTGGGNQPQHF
v_call: TRBV6-2/TRBV6-3
clone_size: once
j_call: TRBJ1-5
cdr3_length: 18
d_call: TRBD1

cdr3_nt: TGTGCCAGCAGTGATCCCCACGACAGAAGTGGCTACACCTTC
cdr3_aa: CASSDPHDRSGYTF
v_call: TRBV25-1
clone_size: .
j_call: TRBJ1-2
cdr3_length: 14
d_call: .

cdr3_nt: TGTGCCTGGATCAGGACAGGGGACACCGGGGAGCTGTTTTTT
cdr3_aa: CAWIRTGDTGELFF
v_call: TRBV30
clone_size: few
j_call: TRBJ2-2
cdr3_length: 14
d_call: TRBD1

cdr3_nt: TGCGCCAGCAGCCGGACAGTGAACACCGGGGAGCTGTTTTTT
cdr3_aa: CASSRTVNTGELFF
v_call: TRBV4-1
clone_size: medium-sized
j_call: TRBJ2-2
cdr3_length: 14
d_call: .

cdr3_nt: TGTGCCAGCAGCGTAGCGGGGGGGCTGGGAGATACGCAGTATTTT
cdr3_aa: CASSVAGGLGDTQYF
v_call: TRBV9
clone_size: .
j_call: TRBJ2-3
cdr3_length: 15
d_call: TRBD2

cdr3_nt: TGTGCCAGCAGCTTAGGATCTAGCGGGGGAACAGATACGCAGTATTTT
cdr3_aa: CASSLGSSGGTDTQYF
v_call: TRBV7-2
clone_size: .
j_call: TRBJ2-3
cdr3_length: 16
d_call: TRBD2

cdr3_nt: TGTGCCAGCAGCCCAACTAGCGGGGAATCAGATACGCAGTATTTT
cdr3_aa: CASSPTSGESDTQYF
v_call: TRBV7-3
clone_size: .
j_call: TRBJ2-3
cdr3_length: 15
d_call: TRBD2

cdr3_nt: TGTGCCTGGAGTGTGCACGAAATCGGGGCCCAGTACTTC
cdr3_aa: CAWSVHEIGAQYF
v_call: TRBV30
clone_size: .
j_call: TRBJ2-5
cdr3_length: 13
d_call: .

cdr3_nt: TGCGCCAGCAGTGACCAATCTCTAGCGGGGGGGTCCCTCCAGGAGACCCAGTACTTC
cdr3_aa: CASSDQSLAGGSLQETQYF
v_call: TRBV10-2
clone_size: few
j_call: TRBJ2-5
cdr3_length: 19
d_call: TRBD2

cdr3_nt: TGCGCCAGCAGCCAAGATGGCAGGGGGCCCTACGAGCAGTACTTC
cdr3_aa: CASSQDGRGPYEQYF
v_call: TRBV4-3
clone_size: .
j_call: TRBJ2-7
cdr3_length: 15
d_call: TRBD1

cdr3_nt: TGTGCCAGCAGTGGGTTGCGGGAGCAGTACTTC
cdr3_aa: CASSGLREQYF
v_call: TRBV6-2/TRBV6-3
clone_size: .
j_call: TRBJ2-7
cdr3_length: 11
d_call: .

cdr3_nt: TGTGCCAGCAGTTTCGGGACAGCTAATAATTCACCCCTCCACTTT
cdr3_aa: CASSFGTANNSPLHF
v_call: TRBV6-2/TRBV6-3
clone_size: .
j_call: TRBJ1-6
cdr3_length: 15
d_call: TRBD1

cdr3_nt: TGTGCCAGCAGCTTATCCGGGATGACCAATTCACCCCTCCACTTT
cdr3_aa: CASSLSGMTNSPLHF
v_call: TRBV7-3
clone_size: .
j_call: TRBJ1-6
cdr3_length: 15
d_call: .

cdr3_nt: TGTGCCTGGAGTGTAGGGGCTTCCGGGGAGCTGTTTTTT
cdr3_aa: CAWSVGASGELFF
v_call: TRBV30
clone_size: .
j_call: TRBJ2-2
cdr3_length: 13
d_call: .